A selection of T cell receptor beta chains follows, all from one sample in a study of identical twins. One entry per CDR3 protein, called by TCRdb with MiXCR from the 5' RACE reads. The sample has around 960,000 distinct CDR3 sequences, 10% to 15% seen once. These records were also assigned to another study, of yellow fever vaccine responses in identical twins.

Input material: PBMCs. The receptors were sampled from a young woman in good health. Both conserved end residues are part of each CDR3. A D gene is named only where the DNA matches it firmly. A row's size may be missing; if present it is once, few, many or a size class.

cdr3_length	d_call	clone_size	v_call	j_call	cdr3_nt	cdr3_aa
15	-	many	TRBV10-3	TRBJ1-1	TGTGCCATCAGGGCTGATGTGGGCGCGAACACTGAAGCTTTCTTT	CAIRADVGANTEAFF
13	-	few	TRBV29-1	TRBJ2-1	TGCAGCGTTGCCCCAATTTTACACAATGAGCAGTTCTTC	CSVAPILHNEQFF
14	-	few	TRBV4-1	TRBJ1-2	TGCGCCAGCAGCCAAGTGCGGGGAGACTATGGCTACACCTTC	CASSQVRGDYGYTF
15	TRBD1	few	TRBV6-5	TRBJ2-2	TGTGCCAGCAGTTACTGGGGACAGGGTGCCGGGGAGCTGTTTTTT	CASSYWGQGAGELFF
16	TRBD1	once	TRBV28	TRBJ2-5	TGTGCCAGCAGTTGGCTGGGACAGGGGGATTTGGAGACCCAGTACTTC	CASSWLGQGDLETQYF
16	TRBD2	-	TRBV11-2	TRBJ2-5	TGTGCCAGCAGCTCTTCTTGGACTAGCGGGCAAGAGACCCAGTACTTC	CASSSSWTSGQETQYF
12	-	few	TRBV10-3	TRBJ1-1	TGTGCCATCAGTGGATTGAACACTGAAGCTTTCTTT	CAISGLNTEAFF
15	-	many	TRBV3-1	TRBJ1-2	TGTGCCAGCAGCCAATTTACGGGGACTAACTATGGCTACACCTTC	CASSQFTGTNYGYTF
17	TRBD2	-	TRBV11-2	TRBJ2-5	TGTGCCAGCAGCTTACGGGTTAGCGGGGGAAACCAAGAGACCCAGTACTTC	CASSLRVSGGNQETQYF
18	-	many	TRBV2	TRBJ1-1	TGTGCCAGCAGGCCGATCCAGGGAGTTTGGGGCTCGAACACTGAAGCTTTCTTT	CASRPIQGVWGSNTEAFF
13	TRBD2	-	TRBV20-1	TRBJ2-7	TGCAGTGCTGCCGGGACTAGAGGGCTCGAGCAGTACTTC	CSAAGTRGLEQYF
14	-	-	TRBV20-1	TRBJ2-3	TGCAGTGCGGACACGGGAACCGACACAGATACGCAGTATTTT	CSADTGTDTDTQYF
13	TRBD2	-	TRBV29-1	TRBJ2-7	TGCAGCGTCGCGGGGGGGGATTCCTACGAGCAGTACTTC	CSVAGGDSYEQYF
11	-	many	TRBV7-9	TRBJ1-4	TGTGCCAGCAGCCGTAATGAAAAACTGTTTTTT	CASSRNEKLFF
14	TRBD2	many	TRBV29-1	TRBJ2-3	TGCAGCCCTCAGGAGGGACTAGCGGAGCTTACGCAGTATTTT	CSPQEGLAELTQYF
14	-	-	TRBV29-1	TRBJ2-7	TGCAGCGTTGGCGATGGGGGAAGGGGTTACGAGCAGTACTTC	CSVGDGGRGYEQYF
16	TRBD1	many	TRBV7-2	TRBJ1-5	TGTGCCAGCAGCTTAGCGGGGACAGTTAGCAATCAGCCCCAGCATTTT	CASSLAGTVSNQPQHF
13	-	-	TRBV3-1	TRBJ2-5	TGTGCCAGCAGCCCGACTCCAGGCAACGCCCAGTACTTC	CASSPTPGNAQYF
17	TRBD2	-	TRBV7-8	TRBJ2-7	TGTGCCAGCAGCTTAGCACTAGCGGGACGTGACTGGTACGAGCAGTACTTC	CASSLALAGRDWYEQYF
11	-	many	TRBV20-1	TRBJ2-1	TGCAGTGCTAGCCGTGGTAATGAGCAGTTCTTC	CSASRGNEQFF
17	TRBD2	-	TRBV18	TRBJ2-3	TGTGCCAGCTCACCGACGACTAGCGGCTCCCGGACAGATACGCAGTATTTT	CASSPTTSGSRTDTQYF
13	-	many	TRBV12-3/TRBV12-4	TRBJ1-4	TGTGCCAGCAGTTTGAGGAATAATGAAAAACTGTTTTTT	CASSLRNNEKLFF
13	-	few	TRBV9	TRBJ2-1	TGTGCCAGCAGCGTAGTCCAGTTAGGAGAGCAGTTCTTC	CASSVVQLGEQFF
14	-	few	TRBV20-1	TRBJ2-1	TGCAGTGCTAGAGGGGGGGAAGGCCGCCATGAGCAGTTCTTC	CSARGGEGRHEQFF
15	-	once	TRBV9	TRBJ2-5	TGTGCCAGCAGCCATAGGGGGGGTTCGGGAGAGACCCAGTACTTC	CASSHRGGSGETQYF
15	TRBD1	-	TRBV7-9	TRBJ2-1	TGTGCCAGCGGCCAGAAGGGACAGACGTACAATGAGCAGTTCTTC	CASGQKGQTYNEQFF
14	TRBD2	few	TRBV7-9	TRBJ2-1	TGTGCCAGCAGCATAGCGGGGGGGGGAAATGAGCAGTTCTTC	CASSIAGGGNEQFF
14	-	many	TRBV12-3/TRBV12-4	TRBJ1-3	TGTGCCAGCAGTTTTTGGGGATCAGGAAACACCATATATTTT	CASSFWGSGNTIYF
14	TRBD2	-	TRBV29-1	TRBJ2-1	TGCAGCGTTGACAGCGGGAGGTTGATGAATGAGCAGTTCTTC	CSVDSGRLMNEQFF
15	-	many	TRBV7-9	TRBJ1-2	TGTGCCAGCAGCTCAGCGGGACGTACTAACTATGGCTACACCTTC	CASSSAGRTNYGYTF
15	-	few	TRBV5-1	TRBJ1-1	TGCGCCAGCAGCTTAGCCCACGCGGGGAACACTGAAGCTTTCTTT	CASSLAHAGNTEAFF
15	TRBD2	-	TRBV3-1	TRBJ2-1	TGTGCCAGCAGCCAGATAGTGGGAGGGCCCAGTGAGCAGTTCTTC	CASSQIVGGPSEQFF
15	TRBD2	few	TRBV10-3	TRBJ2-3	TGTGCCATCAGTGATTTGGTAGCGGGGAATGATACGCAGTATTTT	CAISDLVAGNDTQYF
19	-	few	TRBV12-3/TRBV12-4	TRBJ2-6	TGTGCCAGCAGTTTTCCCCGCAGGGGCGACGGGGAGGGGGCCAACGTCCTGACTTTC	CASSFPRRGDGEGANVLTF
16	TRBD2	-	TRBV27	TRBJ2-5	TGTGCCAGCAGTCCTACTCAGCGGGGGGCGGGGGAGACCCAGTACTTC	CASSPTQRGAGETQYF
15	-	few	TRBV10-3	TRBJ2-1	TGTGCCACCCGGGATCAAAATAAAGGGTACAATGAGCAGTTCTTC	CATRDQNKGYNEQFF
18	-	few	TRBV14	TRBJ2-1	TGTGCCAGCAGCCTGAGGGACTCCCCGGGGGAAGTCTACAATGAGCAGTTCTTC	CASSLRDSPGEVYNEQFF
18	TRBD2	-	TRBV20-1	TRBJ2-3	TGCAGTGGGGGCCTAGCGCGGGGGGGCCGCCCCCGCACAGATACGCAGTATTTT	CSGGLARGGRPRTDTQYF
18	-	few	TRBV11-2	TRBJ2-2	TGTGCCAGCAGCCAAAATCTAGCGACCGTCGTTAACACCGGGGAGCTGTTTTTT	CASSQNLATVVNTGELFF
13	-	-	TRBV24-1	TRBJ2-3	TGTGCCATCCGGGAGTCCCGCACAGATACGCAGTATTTT	CAIRESRTDTQYF
15	TRBD2	once	TRBV7-2	TRBJ2-1	TGTGCCAGCAGCCGGTCTAGCGGGAGCGGTAATGAGCAGTTCTTC	CASSRSSGSGNEQFF
14	TRBD1	-	TRBV20-1	TRBJ1-1	TGCAGTGTTCTCCCCGGGACAGGGGGGACTGAAGCTTTCTTT	CSVLPGTGGTEAFF
16	-	-	TRBV4-1	TRBJ2-7	TGCGCCAGCAGCCAAGATCAGAGGCTATCGGGCTACGAGCAGTACTTC	CASSQDQRLSGYEQYF
17	TRBD1	-	TRBV20-1	TRBJ2-5	TGCAGTGCTAGAGGACCTGGGACAGGCGGCCTCCAAGAGACCCAGTACTTC	CSARGPGTGGLQETQYF
14	TRBD1	many	TRBV29-1	TRBJ2-2	TGCAGCGTTGAGCGTCAGGGGGCCTCCGGGGAGCTGTTTTTT	CSVERQGASGELFF
15	TRBD2	many	TRBV11-1	TRBJ2-3	TGTGCCAGCAGCCCGGGACTAGCGGGAGGAGATACGCAGTATTTT	CASSPGLAGGDTQYF
15	TRBD2	-	TRBV6-2/TRBV6-3	TRBJ2-3	TGTGCCAGCAGTTACCCTAGCGGTCGGGCAGATACGCAGTATTTT	CASSYPSGRADTQYF
16	-	many	TRBV15	TRBJ1-4	TGTGCCACCAGCAGAGATCCGATCCCCGGGCAGGAAAAACTGTTTTTT	CATSRDPIPGQEKLFF
17	-	-	TRBV4-2	TRBJ2-5	TGTGCCAGCAGCCCCCGATCGGTTGTAGCGGACCAAGAGACCCAGTACTTC	CASSPRSVVADQETQYF
14	TRBD1	few	TRBV6-5	TRBJ2-7	TGTGCCAGCAGTTGGGGGACAGGGGGCTACGAGCAGTACTTC	CASSWGTGGYEQYF
17	-	-	TRBV7-9	TRBJ2-2	TGTGCCAGCAGCTTATTGATGTGGATAACGAACACCGGGGAGCTGTTTTTT	CASSLLMWITNTGELFF
13	-	few	TRBV20-1	TRBJ2-3	TGCAGTGCTAGAGATCTTGTCACAGATACGCAGTATTTT	CSARDLVTDTQYF
11	TRBD1	few	TRBV29-1	TRBJ2-3	TGCAGCGGGGGACAGACAGATACGCAGTATTTT	CSGGQTDTQYF
15	-	-	TRBV27	TRBJ2-1	TGTGCCAGCAGTTCCGGGACACCAATCTACAATGAGCAGTTCTTC	CASSSGTPIYNEQFF
16	-	-	TRBV12-3/TRBV12-4	TRBJ2-7	TGTGCCAGCAGTTTGGCTGGTGAGGAAAGTTTCTACGAGCAGTACTTC	CASSLAGEESFYEQYF
14	-	-	TRBV20-1	TRBJ1-4	TGCAGTGCTAGAGATGTTCAAGCGGTCGGAAAACTGTTTTTT	CSARDVQAVGKLFF
19	-	-	TRBV3-1	TRBJ2-5	TGTGCCAGCTCCCAACAGTATCTTTGGGCACAAAAACTCCAAGAGACCCAGTACTTC	CASSQQYLWAQKLQETQYF
12	-	few	TRBV20-1	TRBJ2-2	TGCAGTGCCCCGGGCGTCCAAGGGGAGCTGTTTTTT	CSAPGVQGELFF
15	TRBD2	-	TRBV20-1	TRBJ2-2	TGCAGTGCTAGGAGCGGGGGAGGAAACACCGGGGAGCTGTTTTTT	CSARSGGGNTGELFF